Listed here are 23 T cell receptor beta chains from one sample, sequenced in a study of T cell changes during pregnancy in multiple sclerosis. Sequencing used immunoSEQ multiplex PCR; TCRdb keeps in-frame clones, though not all of them. The sample yields under 150,000 clones, roughly 95% seen once. The material sequenced was peripheral blood, taken after pregnancy. Source of these receptors: a female donor with multiple sclerosis, enrolled in a pregnancy study.

The chain links TRBV7-2 to TRBJ1-2; D perhaps matches TRBD1 (5 bases). V shed 1 base and J shed 6 bases, with 9 bases lying between them. From germline, CDR1 is SGHTA and CDR2 FQGNSA. The CDR3 loop spans 13 amino acids. The CDR3 protein is CASSLVRGDGYTF. The CDR3, as DNA: TGTGCCAGCAGCTTAGTTCGGGGGGATGGCTACACCTTC.

The chain recombines TRBV28 with TRBJ1-2, with TRBD1 matching 8 bases. CDR3 length equals 13 residues. CDR1 is MDHEN, CDR2 SYDVKM, per germline. V lost 5 bases and J lost 1; bases outside the gene matches: 0. DNA of the CDR3: TGTGCCAGCAGTGACAGGGGTAACTATGGCTACACCTTC. Residues: CASSDRGNYGYTF.

The J gene is TRBJ2-2, the V gene TRBV7-2; 8 nucleotides align to TRBD2. The V gene end was trimmed by 11 bases and the J gene end by 2 bases; junction bases not matched to a gene: 7. This CDR3 has 14 residues. The germline gives CDR1 SGHTA, CDR2 FQGNSA. In nucleotides, the CDR3 is TGTGCCGTCCAGCGGGAGAGAAACACCGGGGAGCTGTTTTTT. It translates to CAVQRERNTGELFF.

The V and J genes are TRBV6-1 and TRBJ2-2; 8 bases are a match to TRBD1. This CDR3 comprises 14 residues. Germline V gives CDR1 MNHNS, CDR2 SASEGT. Unmatched junction bases numbered 4, after V lost 5 bases and J lost 5 bases. The CDR3 sequence is CASSRYRGTGELFF. In DNA form, the CDR3 reads TGTGCCAGCAGTAGATACAGGGGGACCGGGGAGCTGTTTTTT.

The chain uses TRBV7-9 and TRBJ1-2, with TRBD1 matching over 8 bases. This CDR3 contains 16 residues. CDR1 and CDR2 (germline): SEHNR, FQNEAQ (reference sequence). Losses at the gene ends were 5 bases for V and 1 base for J; bases not matched to a gene: 9. The CDR3 DNA follows: TGTGCCAGCAGCCCCCGGACAGGGCTCGTTAACTATGGCTACACCTTC. Amino acid sequence: CASSPRTGLVNYGYTF.

The V call is TRBV5-6, the J call TRBJ1-4, with D perhaps matching TRBD1 (5 bases). CDR1 and CDR2 (germline): SGHDT, YYEEEE. The CDR3 sequence is 16 residues long. V lost 1 base to trimming and J lost 5 bases, with 15 bases between them. The DNA for the CDR3 is TGTGCCAGCAGCTTGCAAGGGAAGGGGCCCAATGAAAAACTGTTTTTT. This translates into CASSLQGKGPNEKLFF.

The chain is built from TRBV6-5 and TRBJ2-3; D unclear. This CDR3 is 14 amino acids long. The germline V gene has CDR1 MNHEY and CDR2 SVGAGI. V dropped 6 bases and J dropped 4 bases, with 14 bases sitting between them. This CDR3 reads CASRTPRRADTQYF. CDR3 nucleotides: TGTGCCAGCAGAACTCCCCGCCGGGCAGATACGCAGTATTTT.

The J gene is TRBJ1-1, the V gene TRBV6-5; 7 positions match TRBD1. Germline values: CDR1 MNHEY, CDR2 SVGAGI. The CDR3 loop spans 13 amino acids. Trimming removed 4 bases from V and 6 bases from J; junction bases left unmatched: 5. CDR3 sequence reads: CASSLTGFAEAFF. CDR3 sequence (DNA): TGTGCCAGCAGTTTGACAGGGTTTGCTGAAGCTTTCTTT.

This CDR3 reads CAWGRGAGLQPQHF. As DNA, the CDR3 is TGTGCCTGGGGACGGGGGGCGGGGCTTCAGCCCCAGCATTTT. V gene TRBV30 combines with J gene TRBJ1-5, with D perhaps matching TRBD1 (6 bases). V was clipped by 5 bases and J by 6 bases, with 17 bases between them. CDR3 length: 14 residues. Germline V gives CDR1 GTSNPN, CDR2 SVGIG (reference sequence).

The rearrangement joins TRBV28 to TRBJ1-5; the D gene is possibly TRBD1 (6 bases). The germline V gene encodes CDR1 MDHEN and CDR2 SYDVKM. The CDR3 runs to 17 residues. The V end lost 6 bases, the J end lost 4 bases, and 22 bases lay between the germline ends. CDR3 sequence: CASSRLGQTGGNQPQHF. In DNA, the CDR3 is TGTGCCAGCAGCCGCCTAGGACAGACAGGAGGAAATCAGCCCCAGCATTTT.

V is TRBV5-4 and J is TRBJ2-3; TRBD2 aligns across 8 bases. Germline-derived CDR1 and CDR2 are SGHNT and YYREEE (reference sequence). The V segment lost 4 bases and the J segment 3 bases; nucleotides outside the gene matches: 10. This CDR3 has 16 amino acids. CDR3 sequence: CASSPEAGVRTDTQYF. CDR3 nucleotide sequence: TGTGCCAGCAGCCCCGAAGCGGGAGTGAGGACAGATACGCAGTATTTT.

The chain is built from TRBV2 and TRBJ2-4, with 8 bases fitting TRBD2. Germline V gene data show CDR1 as SNHLY and CDR2 as FYNNEI. Losses at the gene ends were 6 bases for V and 0 bases for J; bases not matched to a gene: 4. The CDR3 totals 15 residues. The CDR3 DNA is TGTGCCAGCAGGCCGGCGGGAGGAGCCAAAAACATTCAGTACTTC. Its protein is CASRPAGGAKNIQYF.

The table lists this clone with a count of one. The rearrangement joins TRBV6-5 to TRBJ2-7, with 9 bases matching TRBD1. Germline trimming cut 6 bases from V and 0 bases from J; bases unmatched to any gene: 3. The V gene's germline CDR1 is MNHEY and CDR2 SVGAGI. The CDR3 is made up of 14 amino acids. CDR3 sequence (DNA): TGTGCCAGCAGACCGGGACAGGGCTCCTACGAGCAGTACTTC. Its translation is CASRPGQGSYEQYF.

V gene TRBV6-4 combines with J gene TRBJ1-4, with unresolved D. The CDR3 totals 14 residues. V shed 3 bases and J shed 5 bases, with 10 bases lying between them. Germline CDR1 reads MRHNA; CDR2 reads SNTAGT. CDR3 loop: CASSEGRRNEKLFF. The CDR3 DNA follows: TGTGCCAGCAGTGAGGGCCGTAGAAATGAAAAACTGTTTTTT.

The J gene is TRBJ1-1, the V gene TRBV5-4; weak D call: TRBD1 (5 bases). Germline V gives CDR1 SGHNT, CDR2 YYREEE (reference sequence). CDR3 size: 13 residues. V shed 3 bases and J shed 1 base, with 7 bases lying between them. DNA of the CDR3: TGTGCCAGCAGCTCAGGACAGAACACTGAAGCTTTCTTT. Residues: CASSSGQNTEAFF.

V usage is TRBV4-3 and J usage is TRBJ1-5; D gene ambiguous. This CDR3 spans 14 amino acids. CDR1 and CDR2 (germline): LGHNA, YSLEER. Deletions cut 1 base from V and 1 base from J, with 5 bases between. The CDR3 protein is CASSQGLSNQPQHF. CDR3 in DNA: TGCGCCAGCAGCCAAGGTTTAAGCAATCAGCCCCAGCATTTT.

The chain employs TRBV27 and TRBJ2-7; 7 bases fit TRBD1. The CDR3 sequence is 13 residues long. After removal of 4 bases from V and 3 bases from J, the junction contained 3 bases not matched to a gene. Germline V gene data show CDR1 as MNHEY and CDR2 as SMNVEV (reference sequence). The CDR3 DNA reads TGTGCCAGCAGTTCGAACAGGGGCTACGAGCAGTACTTC. It translates to CASSSNRGYEQYF.

This chain connects TRBV2 to TRBJ2-7; perhaps TRBD1 as D (6 bases). The CDR3 sequence is 12 residues long. CDR1 and CDR2 from the germline V gene are SNHLY and FYNNEI. V lost 7 bases and J 2 bases, leaving 9 bases between the germline ends. DNA of the CDR3: TGTGCCAGCAAACAGGGAGCCTACGAGCAGTACTTC. It yields the protein CASKQGAYEQYF.

J is TRBJ1-4 and V is TRBV7-2; D gene uncertain. The CDR3 loop spans 14 amino acids. V was trimmed by 1 base and J by 3 bases, leaving 6 bases between them. The germline V gene has CDR1 SGHTA and CDR2 FQGNSA. DNA for the CDR3: TGTGCCAGCAGCTTAGGAGGGTCTAATGAAAAACTGTTTTTT. The encoded protein is CASSLGGSNEKLFF.

The J gene is TRBJ2-7, the V gene TRBV2; D may be TRBD2 (6 bases). Germline V gene sequence: CDR1 SNHLY, CDR2 FYNNEI. This CDR3 is 13 amino acids long. The germline V and J ends were trimmed by 0 bases and 9 bases, with 12 bases remaining between them. The CDR3 protein is CASSEARDGGQYF. The CDR3, as DNA: TGTGCCAGCAGTGAAGCGCGGGACGGAGGGCAGTACTTC.

The chain employs TRBV4-3 and TRBJ1-2; possible D gene TRBD1, 5 bases. Trimming shortened V by 4 bases and J by 3 bases, and 18 bases separated the two germline ends. CDR3 length equals 16 residues. Germline-derived CDR1 and CDR2 are LGHNA and YSLEER. This CDR3 reads CASSLMKETAYYGYTF. The CDR3 DNA reads TGCGCCAGCAGCCTAATGAAGGAGACAGCGTACTATGGCTACACCTTC.

V usage is TRBV6-5 and J usage is TRBJ1-3; D call uncertain. The CDR3 has 15 residues. The germline CDR1 and CDR2 sequences are MNHEY and SVGAGI. Trimming stripped 5 bases from V and 0 bases from J, with 11 bases between. CDR3: CASSPHIHSGNTIYF. CDR3 DNA sequence: TGTGCCAGCAGTCCACACATCCACTCTGGAAACACCATATATTTT.

The chain combines TRBV14 with TRBJ2-5, with a tentative D call TRBD1 (6 bases). The CDR3 sequence is 13 residues long. Per germline, CDR1 SGHDN and CDR2 FVKESK. V was trimmed by 10 bases and J by 0 bases, leaving 12 bases between them. The CDR3 DNA reads as TGTGCCACCCGCGGACAGAACCAAGAGACCCAGTACTTC. Encoded protein: CATRGQNQETQYF.